Reported below is one TCR beta chain. The sample is drawn from a study of CD4+ T cells in melanoma. Clones were read by immunoSEQ multiplex PCR, and TCRdb kept only the in-frame ones, dropping some. The table lists more than 8,500 clones, around 63% of them singletons. V was trimmed by 5 bases and J by 0 bases, leaving 8 bases between them. The CDR3 spans 15 residues. Germline CDR1 is MDHEN and CDR2 is SYDVKM. This chain connects TRBV28 to TRBJ2-6; maybe TRBD2 (6 bases). This sequence was found in a human donor with melanoma. Sequencing input: peripheral blood. The chain's CDR3 is CASSVGGSGANVLTF. The CDR3 region has the DNA TGTGCCAGCAGTGTGGGGGGCTCTGGGGCCAACGTCCTGACTTTC.